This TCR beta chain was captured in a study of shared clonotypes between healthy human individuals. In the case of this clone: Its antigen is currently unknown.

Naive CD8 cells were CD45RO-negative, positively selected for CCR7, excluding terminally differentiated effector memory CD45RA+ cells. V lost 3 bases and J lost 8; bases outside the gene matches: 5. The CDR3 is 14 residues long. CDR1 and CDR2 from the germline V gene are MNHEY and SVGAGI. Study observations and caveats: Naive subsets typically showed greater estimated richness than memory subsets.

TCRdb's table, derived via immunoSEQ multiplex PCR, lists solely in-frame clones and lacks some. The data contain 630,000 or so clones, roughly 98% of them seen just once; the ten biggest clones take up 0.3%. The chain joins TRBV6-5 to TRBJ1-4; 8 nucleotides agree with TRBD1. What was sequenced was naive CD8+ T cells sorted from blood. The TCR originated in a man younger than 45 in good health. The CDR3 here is CASSYQGAGEKLFF. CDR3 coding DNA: TGTGCCAGCAGTTATCAGGGGGCAGGGGAAAAACTGTTTTTT.